This T cell receptor (beta chain) came from a study of T-cell reconstitution after alpha-beta-depleted transplantation in children. Unique molecular identifiers tagged the TCRbeta library. Via MiXCR, TCRdb re-called the PCR reads, giving one row per CDR3 protein. The data contain under 150,000 distinct CDR3 sequences, about 9.6% of them seen just once; the ten biggest clones take up more than 20%. Germline assignment: CDR1 SGHKS and CDR2 YYEKEE (reference sequence). This CDR3 has 14 amino acids. Trimming left V 3 bases short and J 3 bases short, with 13 bases between. Overall study findings and caveats: One year post-transplant, T-cell counts and diversity were largely derived from T cells produced anew. From surviving recipient T cells and thymic progenitors came the high day-60 TCRbeta diversity observed in some patients. Expanded graft clones numbering several hundred reportedly gave rise to alpha-beta T cells about two months after transplant.

A word on this clonotype: Its antigen is unknown.

This specimen was PBMCs, mostly from graft donor cells, taken 180 days after TCRalphabeta/CD19-depleted stem cell transplant. The clonotype originates from a girl under three years old who had a stem cell transplant for combined immunodeficiency, so the T cells may come from the graft donor. The chain employs TRBV5-5 and TRBJ2-7; D is unclear. Here the CDR3 reads CASSSRRVDYEQYF. The CDR3 bases are TGTGCCAGCAGCTCTAGACGGGTAGACTACGAGCAGTACTTC. Drawing the rest from reference TRBV5-5 and TRBJ2-7, the complete variable domain is DAGVTQSPTHLIKTRGQQVTLRCSPISGHKSVSWYQQVLGQGPQFIFQYYEKEERGRGNFPDRFSARQFPNYSSELNVNALLLGDSALYLCASSSRRVDYEQYFGPGTRLTVT.